What follows are 28 T cell receptor beta chains derived from one specimen sequenced in a study of T cell repertoires in cytomegalovirus infection (dated by TCRdb to about 2019). Sequencing was performed on an Illumina HiSeq 1500. TCRdb trimmed the raw reads at Q25, called clones with MiXCR and kept productive beta chains. Here each entry gathers all rows of one CDR3 protein and keeps the most common genes and DNA. A total of 800,000 to 950,000 distinct CDR3 sequences appear in this sample, 30% to 35% of them only once. Under 15% of the sample is taken by the ten largest. What these receptors recognize is not known. In the paper's terms, the treatment or condition label means: in vitro stimulation with specific CMV peptide epitopes to enrich CMV-specific T cells. The material sequenced was cultured CD8+ T cells from PBMCs, taken from culture after CMV antigen stimulation. Source of these receptors: a human donor in good health (CMV status not recorded). Some clones in this sample may be carry-over from other donors' samples.

This clonotype was picked up a small number of times. This chain uses TRBV29-1 with TRBJ2-7, with D possibly being TRBD1 (5 bases). V was clipped by 4 bases and J by 0 bases, with 13 bases between them. The CDR3 contains 14 residues. Germline V gene data show CDR1 as SQVTM and CDR2 as ANQGSEA. The CDR3 region has the DNA TGCAGCGTTGGGGGCCTAGATACCTCCTACGAGCAGTACTTC. Its translation: CSVGGLDTSYEQYF.

V gene TRBV28 combines with J gene TRBJ1-1; D gene uncertain. The CDR3 length is 14 residues. Trimming took off 5 bases at V and 2 bases at J, with 12 bases between the two ends. Germline values: CDR1 MDHEN, CDR2 SYDVKM. The CDR3 reads CASSDWTDNTEAFF. Here the CDR3 DNA reads TGTGCCAGCAGTGACTGGACGGACAACACTGAAGCTTTCTTT.

This clonotype was seen only a few times. The gene calls are TRBV4-1 and TRBJ1-2; 11 bases are shared with TRBD1. CDR1 is MGHRA and CDR2 is YSYEKL in the germline V gene. The CDR3 covers 15 residues. V shed 3 bases, J shed 4 bases, and the junction held 4 bases outside the gene matches. In DNA, the CDR3 is TGCGCCAGCAGCCACCCGGGACAGGGGGGCTATGGCTACACCTTC. This encodes CASSHPGQGGYGYTF.

CDR3: CSVGPLGPGSNEQFF. The DNA of the CDR3 is TGCAGCGTTGGCCCTCTAGGACCAGGATCCAATGAGCAGTTCTTC. The J gene is TRBJ2-1, the V gene TRBV29-1; the D is unclear. The CDR3 spans 15 residues. Germline assignment: CDR1 SQVTM and CDR2 ANQGSEA. V shed 4 bases and J shed 6 bases, with 19 bases lying between them.

This chain connects TRBV10-3 to TRBJ2-7, with D possibly matching TRBD2 (6 bases). The CDR3 covers 15 residues. V was cut by 10 bases and J by 2 bases, with 21 bases left in between. Germline V gives CDR1 ENHRY, CDR2 SYGVKD. CDR3 sequence: CATHFGGYYAYEQYV. Written as DNA, the CDR3 is TGTGCCACCCATTTCGGGGGATATTATGCCTACGAGCAGTACGTC.

This clonotype was counted between two and nine times. V and J are TRBV7-9 and TRBJ2-7; 9 bases map to TRBD1. V shed 5 bases, J shed 3 bases, and the junction held 5 bases outside the gene matches. CDR1 and CDR2 from the germline V gene are SEHNR and FQNEAQ (reference sequence). This CDR3 has 14 residues. The CDR3 loop reads CASSRGDRVYEQYF. CDR3 in DNA: TGTGCCAGCAGCAGGGGGGACAGGGTCTACGAGCAGTACTTC.

The rearrangement joins TRBV6-5 to TRBJ2-1; a weak D match, TRBD2 (6 bases). Germline V lookup: CDR1 MNHEY, CDR2 SVGAGI. V shed 5 bases and J shed 3 bases, with 20 bases lying between them. This CDR3 contains 17 residues. The CDR3 sequence is CASSPPRGVKVYNEQFF. In DNA form, the CDR3 reads TGTGCCAGCAGTCCTCCCCGCGGGGTCAAGGTCTACAATGAGCAGTTCTTC.

Points on this clonotype: A much more abundant neighbour one base away suggests this may be a read error. The chain employs TRBV28 and TRBJ1-2; D not certain. V was clipped by 1 base and J by 4 bases, with 1 base between them. CDR1 and CDR2 from the germline V gene are MDHEN and SYDVKM. This CDR3 comprises 11 residues. This CDR3 reads CASSLFYGYTF. As DNA, the CDR3 is TGTGCCAGCAGTTTATTCTATGGCTACACCTTC.

The chain uses TRBV29-1 and TRBJ2-3, with D unclear. Germline V gene sequence: CDR1 SQVTM, CDR2 ANQGSEA. The CDR3 has 12 amino acids. Trimming stripped 4 bases from V and 5 bases from J, with 10 bases between. This chain's CDR3 is CSVGTFGDTQYF. The CDR3 bases are TGCAGCGTTGGCACCTTTGGAGATACGCAGTATTTT.

This chain uses TRBV7-3 with TRBJ2-3, with unresolved D. The CDR3 has 16 amino acids. V was clipped by 5 bases and J by 0 bases, with 15 bases between them. Looked up from germline, CDR1 is SGHTA and CDR2 is FQGTGA. CDR3 bases: TGTGCCAGCAGCCCGAGTCTGAGCTCCAGCACAGATACGCAGTATTTT. This sequence encodes CASSPSLSSSTDTQYF.

A few counts support this clonotype. The chain carries TRBV20-1 and TRBJ2-1; TRBD2 agrees at 9 bases. The CDR3 totals 13 residues. V trimming: 4 bases; J trimming: 6 bases; junction bases outside the gene matches: 4. In germline, CDR1 is DFQATT, CDR2 SNEGSKA (reference sequence). The CDR3 nucleotides are TGCAGTGCTAAGACTAGCGGATTCAATGAGCAGTTCTTC. Its translation: CSAKTSGFNEQFF.

The V call is TRBV6-5, the J call TRBJ2-1; D unresolved. V was shortened by 0 bases and J by 5 bases, with 8 bases between the two germline ends. This CDR3 is built from 14 residues. Germline assignment: CDR1 MNHEY and CDR2 SVGAGI. Here the CDR3 DNA reads TGTGCCAGCAGTTACTCGCCAGTTAACAATGAGCAGTTCTTC. Residues: CASSYSPVNNEQFF.

The rearrangement links TRBV5-6 to TRBJ1-1; perhaps TRBD1 as D (5 bases). V gave up 2 bases and J gave up 6 bases, with 20 bases separating them. The CDR3 is 16 residues long. Germline CDR1 SGHDT, CDR2 YYEEEE. The CDR3 spells CASSFGSGRGMAEAFF. In DNA, the CDR3 is TGTGCCAGCAGCTTTGGTTCAGGGAGAGGGATGGCTGAAGCTTTCTTT. The full variable domain, in which reference TRBV5-6 and TRBJ1-1 provide the parts outside the CDR3, is DAGVTQSPTHLIKTRGQQVTLRCSPKSGHDTVSWYQQALGQGPQFIFQYYEEEERQRGNFPDRFSGHQFPNYSSELNVNALLLGDSALYLCASSFGSGRGMAEAFFGQGTRLTVV.

This chain's CDR3 is CASSSLSPGTVSNQPQHF. DNA for the CDR3: TGTGCCAGCAGCTCGCTTTCCCCCGGGACGGTGAGCAATCAGCCCCAGCATTTT. V usage is TRBV7-9 and J usage is TRBJ1-5; the D gene is possibly TRBD1 (5 bases). In germline, CDR1 is SEHNR, CDR2 FQNEAQ (reference sequence). The CDR3 is 18 residues long. Trimming removed 4 bases at V and 1 base at J, with 20 bases between.

This clonotype was seen a few times. This chain joins TRBV7-9 and TRBJ2-5; 9 nucleotides agree with TRBD1. Per germline, CDR1 SEHNR and CDR2 FQNEAQ (reference sequence). After removal of 3 bases from V and 3 bases from J, the junction contained 2 bases not matched to a gene. The CDR3 covers 14 residues. In DNA form, the CDR3 reads TGTGCCAGCAGCTTTTGGACAGGGGAAGAGACCCAGTACTTC. Protein: CASSFWTGEETQYF.

The chain carries TRBV2 and TRBJ2-1, with 7 bases matching TRBD1. The trim removed 6 bases at V and 0 bases at J, leaving 8 bases unmatched. This CDR3 comprises 16 residues. Looked up from germline, CDR1 is SNHLY and CDR2 is FYNNEI. The CDR3 here is CASSNSDRSSYNEQFF. The DNA of the CDR3 is TGTGCCAGCAGCAATTCGGACAGGAGCTCCTACAATGAGCAGTTCTTC.

The chain is built from TRBV6-1 and TRBJ1-1, with a possible D match to TRBD1 (6 bases). V lost 4 bases to trimming and J lost 8 bases, with 14 bases between them. The germline V gene encodes CDR1 MNHNS and CDR2 SASEGT. There are 13 residues in the CDR3. The CDR3 region has the DNA TGTGCCAGCAGTGTATCCGGGACACGGGAAGCTTTCTTT. This encodes CASSVSGTREAFF.

The rearrangement links TRBV15 to TRBJ2-3; D might be TRBD2 (6 bases). Per germline, CDR1 LNHNV and CDR2 YYDKDF (reference sequence). Between the trimmed V and J ends, which lost 5 bases and 0 bases, there was a span of 9 bases. CDR3 length: 14 residues. DNA of the CDR3: TGTGCCACCAGCGAGGGAGGAAGCACAGATACGCAGTATTTT. It translates to CATSEGGSTDTQYF.

The CDR3 spells CASSRGQNNEQFF. The CDR3 coding sequence is TGTGCCAGCTCCCGGGGACAAAACAATGAGCAGTTCTTC. V gene TRBV18 combines with J gene TRBJ2-1, with a possible D match to TRBD1 (6 bases). This CDR3 contains 13 residues. The germline V gene encodes CDR1 KGHSH and CDR2 LQKENI. Trimming stripped 6 bases from V and 5 bases from J, with 11 bases between.

This clonotype was recorded many times. The rearrangement joins TRBV11-3 to TRBJ2-1; D is perhaps TRBD2 (5 bases). The CDR3 length is 18 residues. V was pared by 4 bases and J by 0 bases, with 19 bases between. Germline-derived CDR1 and CDR2 are SGHNT and YENEEA. CDR3 nucleotides: TGTGCCAGCAGCTCTCGGGAAGGACGGCCAGGCTCCTACAATGAGCAGTTCTTC. It is translated as CASSSREGRPGSYNEQFF.

This rearrangement joins TRBV12-3 or TRBV12-4 to TRBJ1-2; no clear D gene. The CDR3 is made up of 12 amino acids. Trimming removed 7 bases from V and 8 bases from J, with 14 bases in between. The DNA of the CDR3 is TGTGCCAGCACCTTCGACGAGGAGGGCTACACCTTC. Amino acids: CASTFDEEGYTF.

Regarding this clonotype: A read error may be the cause here, since a much bigger clone is one base away. The CDR3 region is CASSQDSYSGNTIYF. The CDR3 DNA reads as TGTGCCAGCAGCCAGGACAGTTACTCTGGAAACACCATATATTTT. The chain carries TRBV12-3 or TRBV12-4 and TRBJ1-3; tentatively, D is TRBD1 (6 bases). The CDR3 loop spans 15 amino acids. V lost 6 bases to trimming and J lost 0 bases, with 12 bases between them.

This clonotype appeared a single time. V usage is TRBV14 and J usage is TRBJ1-4; D unclear. The germline V gene has CDR1 SGHDN and CDR2 FVKESK. The CDR3 consists of 19 residues. Trimming removed 1 base from V and 4 bases from J, with 22 bases in between. CDR3 sequence: CASSQALGVGSGRNEKLFF. CDR3 coding DNA: TGTGCCAGCAGCCAAGCCCTAGGTGTAGGCAGCGGCCGTAATGAAAAACTGTTTTTT.

The chain links TRBV12-5 to TRBJ2-1; D may correspond to TRBD1 or TRBD2 (5 bases each). V lost 5 bases, J lost 2 bases, and 16 bases lay in between. The CDR3 is made up of 16 amino acids. The germline gives CDR1 LGHNT, CDR2 FRNRAP. The CDR3 DNA follows: TGTGCTAGTGGTCCCCAGAAGAGGGGAACCTACAATGAGCAGTTCTTC. Its translation is CASGPQKRGTYNEQFF.

This clonotype was found a few times. The V call is TRBV12-3 or TRBV12-4, the J call TRBJ1-4; unclear D gene. Trimming left V 5 bases short and J 8 bases short, with 15 bases between. This CDR3 has 14 residues. This CDR3 is CASSPVGGFEKLFF. The CDR3, as DNA: TGTGCCAGCAGTCCTGTAGGAGGGTTCGAAAAACTGTTTTTT.

This chain joins TRBV28 and TRBJ2-6, with unresolved D. The CDR3 runs to 14 residues. Germline V gene data show CDR1 as MDHEN and CDR2 as SYDVKM. Between the trimmed V and J ends, which lost 7 bases and 1 base, there was a span of 8 bases. The CDR3 region is CASTDRSGANVLTF. For the CDR3, the DNA is TGTGCCAGCACCGATCGTTCTGGGGCCAACGTCCTGACTTTC.

The rearrangement links TRBV28 to TRBJ1-2; D ambiguous. Germline V gene sequence: CDR1 MDHEN, CDR2 SYDVKM. V was pared by 1 base and J by 10 bases, with 13 bases between. This CDR3 region has 13 residues. The CDR3 sequence: CASSLSRGGIYTF. DNA of the CDR3: TGTGCCAGCAGTTTATCGCGGGGTGGCATCTACACCTTC.

The chain employs TRBV6-1 and TRBJ2-5, with D perhaps TRBD1 (5 bases). The germline gives CDR1 MNHNS, CDR2 SASEGT. The CDR3 contains 15 residues. Trimming cost V 4 bases and J 2 bases, with 14 bases left between them. The CDR3: CASSGLDTSQETQYF. The CDR3 nucleotides read TGTGCCAGCAGTGGGTTGGACACATCTCAAGAGACCCAGTACTTC.